One and the same sample provided the 30 T cell receptor beta chains below, sequenced in a study of blood T cell repertoires in COVID-19. This table comes from immunoSEQ multiplex PCR, and its TCRdb copy is limited to in-frame clones, with some not included. This table has 89,000 or so clones, around 92% appearing once. Specimen: peripheral blood. The receptor set was obtained from a man aged 45-60 years with COVID-19, enrolled during active disease.

This rearrangement joins TRBV3-1 (or the pseudogene TRBV3-2) to TRBJ1-6; a possible D gene is TRBD1 (5 bases). CDR3 length equals 15 residues. The germline gives CDR1 LGHDT, CDR2 YNNKEL (reference sequence). The V end lost 0 bases, the J end lost 3 bases, and 6 bases lay between the germline ends. CDR3 DNA sequence: TGTGCCAGCAGCCAAGACAGGGACTATAATTCACCCCTCCACTTT. This sequence encodes CASSQDRDYNSPLHF.

The chain joins TRBV6-1 to TRBJ1-2; 10 positions match TRBD1. After removal of 0 bases from V and 8 bases from J, the junction contained 12 bases not matched to a gene. The CDR3 totals 17 residues. Germline V lookup: CDR1 MNHNS, CDR2 SASEGT. Here the CDR3 reads CASSEATTGGRARGYTF. DNA of the CDR3: TGTGCCAGCAGTGAAGCGACGACAGGGGGCCGTGCACGCGGCTACACCTTC.

The chain links TRBV27 to TRBJ1-6; 9 bases fit TRBD1. The V gene end was trimmed by 7 bases and the J gene end by 7 bases; junction bases not matched to a gene: 8. Germline values: CDR1 MNHEY, CDR2 SMNVEV (reference sequence). The CDR3 sequence is 15 residues long. The CDR3 here is CASTKRDRANSPLHF. CDR3 coding DNA: TGTGCCAGCACCAAACGGGACAGGGCCAATTCACCCCTCCACTTT.

This chain joins TRBV12-3 or TRBV12-4 and TRBJ1-6; the D is unclear. V gave up 5 bases and J gave up 8 bases, with 7 bases separating them. This CDR3 region has 12 residues. Here the CDR3 reads CASSTPDSPLHF. For the CDR3, the DNA is TGTGCCAGCAGTACTCCCGATTCACCCCTCCACTTT.

The chain joins TRBV6-5 to TRBJ1-1; 11 nucleotides line up with TRBD1. CDR1 is MNHEY and CDR2 is SVGAGI in the germline V gene. V shed 0 bases, J shed 4 bases, and the junction held 4 bases outside the gene matches. The CDR3 is made up of 16 amino acids. CDR3 loop: CASSYSGQGARTEAFF. CDR3 coding DNA: TGTGCCAGCAGTTACTCCGGACAGGGGGCTCGCACTGAAGCTTTCTTT.

The chain joins TRBV9 to TRBJ2-2, with 7 bases lining up with TRBD1. J was trimmed by 6 bases and V by 3 bases; bases with no gene match: 2. Germline V lookup: CDR1 SGDLS, CDR2 YYNGEE. This CDR3 comprises 13 residues. This chain's CDR3 is CASSGTGAGELFF. The CDR3 region has the DNA TGTGCCAGCAGCGGAACAGGGGCCGGGGAGCTGTTTTTT. The full variable domain, completed using reference TRBV9 and TRBJ2-2, is DSGVTQTPKHLITATGQRVTLRCSPRSGDLSVYWYQQSLDQGLQFLIQYYNGEERAKGNILERFSAQQFPDLHSELNLSSLELGDSALYFCASSGTGAGELFFGEGSRLTVL.

The chain links TRBV19 to TRBJ2-7; D is undetermined. The V end lost 3 bases, the J end lost 2 bases, and 11 bases lay between the germline ends. There are 14 residues in the CDR3. The germline gives CDR1 LNHDA, CDR2 SQIVND (reference sequence). CDR3 sequence: CASSILGAPYEQYF. The CDR3 bases are TGTGCCAGTAGTATCCTAGGTGCTCCCTACGAGCAGTACTTC.

This chain uses TRBV7-9 with TRBJ1-2; D remains ambiguous. CDR3 length equals 14 residues. Deletions cut 2 bases from V and 2 bases from J, with 9 bases between. CDR1 SEHNR and CDR2 FQNEAQ come from the germline V gene (reference sequence). The chain's CDR3 is CASSLFEANYGYTF. In nucleotides, the CDR3 is TGTGCCAGCAGCTTATTCGAGGCGAACTATGGCTACACCTTC.

The chain combines TRBV7-2 with TRBJ2-1; 10 bases map to TRBD2. Per the germline V gene, CDR1 is SGHTA and CDR2 is FQGNSA. V lost 5 bases to trimming and J lost 9 bases; unmatched junction nucleotides: 7. The CDR3 spans 14 residues. The CDR3 spells CASSPSGGLGEQFF. The DNA for the CDR3 is TGTGCCAGCAGCCCTAGCGGGGGTCTAGGTGAGCAGTTCTTC.

V and J are TRBV5-1 and TRBJ2-5; a possible D gene is TRBD2 (5 bases). Germline CDR1 reads SGHRS; CDR2 reads YFSETQ. Trimming took off 5 bases at V and 1 base at J, with 15 bases between the two ends. This CDR3 comprises 15 residues. For the CDR3, the DNA is TGCGCCAGCAGACTAGGTGGGAGTGGCCAAGAGACCCAGTACTTC. Its protein product is CASRLGGSGQETQYF.

This clone has only one observation. V gene TRBV2 combines with J gene TRBJ1-4; TRBD1 agrees at 11 bases. CDR1 is SNHLY and CDR2 is FYNNEI in the germline V gene. V was clipped by 7 bases and J by 0 bases; unmatched bases: 4. The length of the CDR3 is 16 residues. The CDR3 loop is CASIRDRGATNEKLFF. The DNA of the CDR3 is TGTGCCAGCATACGGGACAGGGGGGCAACTAATGAAAAACTGTTTTTT.

V and J are TRBV3-1 (or the pseudogene TRBV3-2) and TRBJ1-6; D is possibly TRBD1 (5 bases). Germline V gene sequence: CDR1 LGHDT, CDR2 YNNKEL (reference sequence). With 8 bases removed from V and 7 bases from J, the gap between germline ends came to 15 bases. CDR3 length: 14 amino acids. The CDR3, as DNA: TGTGCCAGCCGGACGGACAAAATGAATTCACCCCTCCACTTT. Translating gives CASRTDKMNSPLHF.

The chain uses TRBV5-4 and TRBJ1-2, with a possible D match to TRBD1 (6 bases). Germline V CDR1 and CDR2: SGHNT, YYREEE (reference sequence). There are 13 residues in the CDR3. Trimming removed 0 bases at V and 6 bases at J, with 9 bases between. The CDR3 DNA reads as TGTGCCAGCAGCTTGGCAGGGGCTGATGGCTACACCTTC. Encoded protein: CASSLAGADGYTF. The whole variable domain, remainder taken from reference TRBV5-4 and TRBJ1-2, is ETGVTQSPTHLIKTRGQQVTLRCSSQSGHNTVSWYQQALGQGPQFIFQYYREEENGRGNFPPRFSGLQFPNYSSELNVNALELDDSALYLCASSLAGADGYTFGSGTRLTVV.

The chain carries TRBV11-1 and TRBJ1-5; 7 bases fit TRBD1. The CDR3 is made up of 17 amino acids. V was pared by 0 bases and J by 2 bases, with 7 bases of the junction left unmatched. Germline V gene sequence: CDR1 SGHAT, CDR2 FQDESV (reference sequence). CDR3: CASSLAYRGRGNQPQHF. CDR3 DNA sequence: TGTGCCAGCAGCTTAGCGTATAGGGGGCGCGGCAATCAGCCCCAGCATTTT.

The rearrangement links TRBV9 to TRBJ2-1; possible D gene TRBD1, 5 bases. CDR3 length: 13 amino acids. V was cut by 0 bases and J by 10 bases, with 11 bases left in between. Germline assignment: CDR1 SGDLS and CDR2 YYNGEE. CDR3 coding DNA: TGTGCCAGCAGCGTAGACCTCGGACAAGAGCAGTTCTTC. Protein sequence: CASSVDLGQEQFF.

The genes are TRBV7-9 and TRBJ1-1, with D hard to call. CDR1 SEHNR and CDR2 FQNEAQ come from the germline V gene (reference sequence). CDR3 length: 14 residues. The V end was cut by 4 bases, the J end by 4 bases, with 13 bases between. Here the CDR3 reads CASSWAEGSTEAFF. CDR3 coding DNA: TGTGCCAGCAGCTGGGCGGAGGGTTCCACTGAAGCTTTCTTT.

This chain uses TRBV12-3 or TRBV12-4 with TRBJ1-1; D is ambiguous. The V and J ends lost 5 bases and 11 bases respectively, with 18 bases between them. This CDR3 is 13 amino acids long. Written as DNA, the CDR3 is TGTGCCAGCAGTCCACTAGCCGTCTCGTGGGCTTTCTTT. Its translation: CASSPLAVSWAFF.

This clone appeared once. V is TRBV14 and J is TRBJ1-6; no reliable D call. Germline lookup yields CDR1 SGHDN and CDR2 FVKESK. Trimming left V 1 base short and J 3 bases short, with 7 bases between. This CDR3 contains 15 residues. CDR3 in DNA: TGTGCCAGCAGCCAAGGGGCCCTCTATAATTCACCCCTCCACTTT. Translation gives CASSQGALYNSPLHF.

The V gene is TRBV3-1 (or the pseudogene TRBV3-2), the J gene TRBJ1-5; D unclear. The CDR3 length is 13 residues. The germline V and J ends were trimmed by 0 bases and 5 bases, with 5 bases remaining between them. CDR1 and CDR2 (germline): LGHDT, YNNKEL (reference sequence). CDR3 sequence reads: CASSQDRDQPQHF. The CDR3 DNA follows: TGTGCCAGCAGCCAAGATCGGGATCAGCCCCAGCATTTT.

The V call is TRBV5-1, the J call TRBJ2-1; TRBD1 matches 7 bases. Trimming took 4 bases from V and 2 from J; bases not matched to a gene: 3. The CDR3 covers 14 residues. CDR1 and CDR2 (germline): SGHRS, YFSETQ. Written as DNA, the CDR3 is TGCGCCAGCAGCCCCGGGACAGCCTACAATGAGCAGTTCTTC. This codes for CASSPGTAYNEQFF. The whole variable domain, filled in from reference TRBV5-1 and TRBJ2-1, reads KAGVTQTPRYLIKTRGQQVTLSCSPISGHRSVSWYQQTPGQGLQFLFEYFSETQRNKGNFPGRFSGRQFSNSRSEMNVSTLELGDSALYLCASSPGTAYNEQFFGPGTRLTVL.

The rearrangement links TRBV5-8 to TRBJ2-1; 12 bases are a match to TRBD2. Unmatched junction bases numbered 17, after V lost 4 bases and J lost 9 bases. Germline V gene lookup returns CDR1 SGHTS and CDR2 YDEGEE. This CDR3 comprises 18 residues. CDR3 DNA: TGTGCCAGCAGCGGAGGACTAGCGGGGACCCTTATCCGAAGTGAGCAGTTCTTC. Translation gives CASSGGLAGTLIRSEQFF.

The genes are TRBV30 and TRBJ2-2, with TRBD2 identical over 11 bases. Germline CDR1 reads GTSNPN; CDR2 reads SVGIG (reference sequence). The trim removed 1 base at V and 0 bases at J, leaving 1 base unmatched. The CDR3 totals 16 residues. CDR3 in amino acids: CAWSGLAGTNTGELFF. In DNA, the CDR3 is TGTGCCTGGAGTGGACTAGCGGGGACGAACACCGGGGAGCTGTTTTTT.

This clone has a single count. The chain uses TRBV30 and TRBJ1-1, with D tentatively TRBD1 (6 bases). CDR1 and CDR2 (germline): GTSNPN, SVGIG (reference sequence). Deletions cut 8 bases from V and 7 bases from J, with 20 bases between. The CDR3 is made up of 13 amino acids. CDR3 region: CAQDLNRVGEAFF. The CDR3 DNA follows: TGTGCCCAAGACTTAAACAGGGTTGGTGAAGCTTTCTTT.

CDR3 bases: TGTGCCAGCAGCTCTAGGGGCCAGGGGGCGCTGGGAAATTCACCCCTCCACTTT. Translating gives CASSSRGQGALGNSPLHF. The rearrangement links TRBV7-2 to TRBJ1-6; 8 nucleotides match TRBD1. CDR1 and CDR2 (germline): SGHTA, FQGNSA. The length of the CDR3 is 18 residues. The trim removed 4 bases at V and 7 bases at J, leaving 15 bases unmatched.

This clone showed up just once. This sequence joins TRBV30 and TRBJ1-2; D may be TRBD1 (6 bases). Germline-derived CDR1 and CDR2 are GTSNPN and SVGIG (reference sequence). Trimming stripped 4 bases from V and 4 bases from J, with 19 bases between. This CDR3 is 15 amino acids long. The CDR3 DNA is TGTGCCTGGAACCACCCCACAGGGCTTGGCTATGGCTACACCTTC. This encodes CAWNHPTGLGYGYTF.

This clone was observed a single time. The rearrangement joins TRBV3-1 (or the pseudogene TRBV3-2) to TRBJ2-7, with D perhaps TRBD2 (6 bases). Trimming stripped 0 bases from V and 8 bases from J, with 14 bases between. The CDR3 loop spans 14 amino acids. Germline CDR1 LGHDT, CDR2 YNNKEL (reference sequence). The CDR3 sequence is CASSQDRRDLKQYF. Written as DNA, the CDR3 is TGTGCCAGCAGCCAAGATCGGAGGGACTTGAAGCAGTACTTC.

The gene calls are TRBV5-4 and TRBJ2-7; the match to TRBD2 covers 11 bases. Germline CDR1 SGHNT, CDR2 YYREEE (reference sequence). The trim removed 3 bases at V and 4 bases at J, leaving 9 bases unmatched. CDR3 length: 16 amino acids. CDR3 amino acids: CASSWDLAGGGYEQYF. CDR3 bases: TGTGCCAGCAGCTGGGATCTAGCGGGGGGTGGGTACGAGCAGTACTTC.

This chain uses TRBV29-1 with TRBJ1-1; D is undetermined. There are 11 residues in the CDR3. CDR1 SQVTM and CDR2 ANQGSEA come from the germline V gene. Deletions cut 3 bases from V and 3 bases from J, with 5 bases between. The CDR3 sequence is CSVDKYTEAFF. The CDR3 nucleotides read TGCAGCGTTGACAAATACACTGAAGCTTTCTTT. The entire variable domain, with the rest obtained from reference TRBV29-1 and TRBJ1-1, is as follows: SAVISQKPSRDICQRGTSLTIQCQVDSQVTMMFWYRQQPGQSLTLIATANQGSEATYESGFVIDKFPISRPNLTFSTLTVSNMSPEDSSIYLCSVDKYTEAFFGQGTRLTVV.

The V call is TRBV10-3, the J call TRBJ1-4; maybe TRBD1 (5 bases). This CDR3 is built from 12 residues. Trimming took off 6 bases at V and 6 bases at J, with 8 bases between the two ends. Germline V gives CDR1 ENHRY, CDR2 SYGVKD. This CDR3 reads CAISRVDEKLFF. As DNA, the CDR3 is TGTGCCATCAGCAGGGTAGATGAAAAACTGTTTTTT.

The chain carries TRBV2 and TRBJ2-4; possibly TRBD2 for D (5 bases). The germline gives CDR1 SNHLY, CDR2 FYNNEI. The CDR3 consists of 11 residues. Trimming took off 5 bases at V and 8 bases at J, with 7 bases between the two ends. The CDR3 here is CASSLRDIQYF. The CDR3 bases are TGTGCCAGCAGTTTGCGGGACATTCAGTACTTC.